This T cell receptor (beta chain) was sequenced for a study of OX40 agonist ivuxolimab in advanced cancers. Study-level background: It was ivuxolimab, an agonistic anti-OX40 (CD134) antibody, that patients were treated with. Aged roughly 23 to 80 with a mean of roughly 63 years, they were about 80% male. Study-level findings and limits: Clonal expansion was seen in CD4+ and CD8+ blood T cells by week 6 at 0.1 to 3.0 mg/kg. Expanded peripheral T cells had an undetermined antigen specificity.

Assay used: immunoSEQ multiplex PCR; TCRdb lists only in-frame clones, some missing. This table has approximately 79,000 clones, roughly 90% appearing once. As regards this clone: The antigen remains unidentified.

This CDR3 region has 18 residues. The V gene's germline CDR1 is SEHNR and CDR2 FQNEAQ (reference sequence). V was pared by 5 bases and J by 1 base, with 21 bases between. This receptor was taken from an adult with an advanced solid tumor such as melanoma, head and neck, liver or kidney cancer. Sequenced material: CD4+ or CD8+ T cells sorted from blood, taken in a trial of the OX40 agonist ivuxolimab. The rearrangement links TRBV7-9 to TRBJ1-3; possibly TRBD1 for D (6 bases). The CDR3 nucleotides are TGTGCCAGCAGCACAGACGGGGGGCAGAGTTATTCTGGAAACACCATATATTTT. It codes for CASSTDGGQSYSGNTIYF.